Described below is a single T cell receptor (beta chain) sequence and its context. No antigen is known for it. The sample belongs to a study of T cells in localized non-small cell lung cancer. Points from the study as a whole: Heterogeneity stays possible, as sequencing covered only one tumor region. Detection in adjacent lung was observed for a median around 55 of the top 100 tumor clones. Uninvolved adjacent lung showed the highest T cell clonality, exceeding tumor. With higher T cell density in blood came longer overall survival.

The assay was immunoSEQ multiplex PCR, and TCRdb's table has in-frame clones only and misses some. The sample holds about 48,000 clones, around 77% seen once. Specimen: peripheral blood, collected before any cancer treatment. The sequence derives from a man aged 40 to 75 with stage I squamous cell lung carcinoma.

CDR3 sequence: CASSLVAGGNNEQFF. The CDR3 DNA follows: TGTGCCAGCAGCTTAGTAGCGGGGGGGAACAATGAGCAGTTCTTC. The J gene is TRBJ2-1, the V gene TRBV7-2, with TRBD2 matching 11 bases. Looked up from germline, CDR1 is SGHTA and CDR2 is FQGNSA. Unmatched junction bases numbered 1, after V lost 1 base and J lost 5 bases. The CDR3 contains 15 residues.